These 26 T cell receptor beta chains came from one sample sequenced in a study of blood T cell repertoires in COVID-19 (dated by TCRdb to 2018 to 2020). The method behind the library was the immunoSEQ multiplex PCR assay. TCRdb took this table from immuneACCESS and kept in-frame rearrangements with V and J called. Such tables lack part of the clones; where checked against another copy, unresolved V genes explain under half of the gap, and the rest is unexplained. For this sample the table gives some 300,000 clones, of which 85% to 90% were detected only once. Of the sample, over 9% falls within the top ten clones. The specimen sequenced was PBMCs or T cells enriched from blood (not recorded which). The receptors derive from a young woman who had recovered from COVID-19.

This clone was counted a few times. The CDR3 reads CASSLWTANTGELFF. DNA for the CDR3: TGCGCCAGCAGCTTGTGGACTGCCAACACCGGGGAGCTGTTTTTT. The gene calls are TRBV5-1 and TRBJ2-2; D is perhaps TRBD2 (5 bases). Germline CDR1 and CDR2: SGHRS and YFSETQ. Trimming cost V 1 base and J 2 bases, with 9 bases left between them. The CDR3 runs to 15 residues.

This clone appeared once. The V gene is TRBV5-6, the J gene TRBJ2-2; no clear D gene. The CDR3 runs to 14 residues. Between the trimmed V and J ends, which lost 0 bases and 4 bases, there was a span of 7 bases. Per germline, CDR1 SGHDT and CDR2 YYEEEE. CDR3 nucleotide sequence: TGTGCCAGCAGCTTGGGGTCTAGCACCGGGGAGCTGTTTTTT. It specifies CASSLGSSTGELFF.

A single count supports this clone. The gene calls are TRBV6-2 or TRBV6-3 and TRBJ2-7; 7 bases fit TRBD2. Trimming at V came to 2 bases and at J to 2 bases, leaving 6 bases not matched to a gene. The CDR3 spans 15 residues. The germline CDR1 and CDR2 sequences are MNHEY and SVGEGT. The CDR3 coding sequence is TGTGCCAGCAGTTACCTGGCGGGGGAAACCTACGAGCAGTACTTC. This gives the protein CASSYLAGETYEQYF.

The chain recombines TRBV10-1 with TRBJ2-1; 7 bases are shared with TRBD1. Germline V lookup: CDR1 WNHNN, CDR2 SYGVQD (reference sequence). J gave up 10 bases and V 6 bases, and 9 bases lay outside the gene matches. This CDR3 has 13 amino acids. CDR3 bases: TGCGCCAGCAGCGGGACAGTCGCTGGGGAGCAGTTCTTC. This sequence encodes CASSGTVAGEQFF.

The rearrangement joins TRBV5-4 to TRBJ1-2; no reliable D call. Trimming took off 0 bases at V and 3 bases at J, with 15 bases between the two ends. The CDR3 has 16 residues. Germline V CDR1 and CDR2: SGHNT, YYREEE (reference sequence). This CDR3 reads CASSLADEVMHYGYTF. The CDR3 bases are TGTGCCAGCAGCTTGGCCGATGAGGTTATGCACTATGGCTACACCTTC.

The chain has TRBV28 and TRBJ1-2; D perhaps matches TRBD1 (5 bases). This CDR3 comprises 15 residues. V gave up 3 bases and J gave up 4 bases, with 15 bases separating them. Germline loops: CDR1 MDHEN, CDR2 SYDVKM. CDR3 protein: CASSFIKGQGYGYTF. CDR3 DNA sequence: TGTGCCAGCAGTTTCATCAAGGGTCAGGGCTATGGCTACACCTTC.

The V and J genes are TRBV11-3 and TRBJ1-1; D is unresolved. CDR1 is SGHNT and CDR2 is YENEEA in the germline V gene. CDR3 length: 13 residues. The V end was cut by 3 bases, the J end by 1 base, with 6 bases between. DNA of the CDR3: TGTGCCAGCAGCTTGTCAGGGAACACTGAAGCTTTCTTT. Translated: CASSLSGNTEAFF. Supplemented by reference TRBV11-3 and TRBJ1-1, the full variable domain reads EAGVVQSPRYKIIEKKQPVAFWCNPISGHNTLYWYLQNLGQGPELLIRYENEEAVDDSQLPKDRFSAERLKGVDSTLKIQPAELGDSAVYLCASSLSGNTEAFFGQGTRLTVV.

A word on this clone: This is likely a read error, given that the CDR3 carries no conserved phenylalanine or tryptophan at its end. No DNA is shown, since the ends of the CDR3 on it are uncertain; the CDR3 is the one TCRdb lists. The J gene is TRBJ2-7, the V gene TRBV6-2 or TRBV6-3; TRBD1 was called by the table and not checked on the DNA. Germline CDR1 reads MNHEY; CDR2 reads SVGEGT. The CDR3 region is 13 residues in length, termini included. The CDR3 here is CASSPQPGQGARI.

This chain uses TRBV7-9 with TRBJ1-2; D gene ambiguous. The CDR3 totals 12 residues. Trimming removed 5 bases from V and 7 bases from J, with 11 bases in between. CDR1 is SEHNR and CDR2 is FQNEAQ in the germline V gene (reference sequence). CDR3: CASSPAGSGYTF. In DNA, the CDR3 is TGTGCCAGCAGCCCTGCCGGGTCTGGCTACACCTTC.

The V gene is TRBV11-2, the J gene TRBJ2-1; 8 nucleotides align to TRBD2. J gave up 7 bases and V 2 bases, and 7 bases lay outside the gene matches. The CDR3 has 15 residues. Germline V gene data show CDR1 as SGHAT and CDR2 as FQNNGV. The CDR3 loop is CASSLNLAGVNEQFF. In nucleotides, the CDR3 is TGTGCCAGCAGCTTAAATCTAGCGGGCGTTAATGAGCAGTTCTTC.

The chain has TRBV5-1 and TRBJ2-5; no clear D gene. V dropped 0 bases and J dropped 1 base, with 7 bases sitting between them. CDR1 SGHRS and CDR2 YFSETQ come from the germline V gene. The CDR3 is made up of 14 amino acids. In nucleotides, the CDR3 is TGCGCCAGCAGCTTGGGATACAGCCAAGAGACCCAGTACTTC. This translates into CASSLGYSQETQYF.

The gene calls are TRBV5-4 and TRBJ1-1; a weak D match, TRBD1 (5 bases). The germline V gene has CDR1 SGHNT and CDR2 YYREEE (reference sequence). The V gene lost 2 bases and the J gene lost 0 bases, with 11 bases spanning the gap. The CDR3 extends over 15 amino acids. The CDR3 DNA sequence: TGTGCCAGCAGCTTCCAGACAGAACTGAACACTGAAGCTTTCTTT. Protein product: CASSFQTELNTEAFF.

V and J are TRBV18 and TRBJ1-5, with TRBD1 matching 8 bases. The CDR3 spans 15 residues. Germline V lookup: CDR1 KGHSH, CDR2 LQKENI. V gave up 5 bases and J gave up 3 bases; unmatched junction bases: 6. The CDR3 protein is CASSIGTGINQPQHF. In DNA, the CDR3 is TGTGCCAGCTCAATTGGGACAGGTATCAATCAGCCCCAGCATTTT.

The chain recombines TRBV28 with TRBJ1-2; tentatively, D is TRBD1 (5 bases). The ends were cut back, 4 bases at V and 2 bases at J, with 5 bases in the middle. The CDR3 has 12 amino acids. Germline CDR1 reads MDHEN; CDR2 reads SYDVKM. The CDR3 spells CASSSGNYGYTF. In nucleotides, the CDR3 is TGTGCCAGCAGTTCAGGGAACTATGGCTACACCTTC.

The chain carries TRBV13 and TRBJ2-2; weak D call: TRBD2 (6 bases). Per the germline V gene, CDR1 is PRHDT and CDR2 is FYEKMQ (reference sequence). CDR3 length equals 16 residues. The ends were cut back, 3 bases at V and 0 bases at J, with 11 bases in the middle. The CDR3 DNA is TGTGCCAGCAGCTTCGCGGGACTGGCGAACACCGGGGAGCTGTTTTTT. Amino acids: CASSFAGLANTGELFF.

V gene TRBV29-1 combines with J gene TRBJ1-2; a possible D gene is TRBD1 (5 bases). V gave up 4 bases and J gave up 5 bases, with 17 bases separating them. There are 14 residues in the CDR3. The germline V gene encodes CDR1 SQVTM and CDR2 ANQGSEA. The CDR3 spells CSVAETARGYGYTF. CDR3 coding DNA: TGCAGCGTTGCCGAGACAGCGAGAGGATATGGCTACACCTTC.

The table lists this clone with a count of one. V is TRBV3-1 (or the pseudogene TRBV3-2) and J is TRBJ2-1; tentative D call: TRBD2 (5 bases). The CDR3 contains 17 residues. Trimming took off 1 base at V and 1 base at J, with 14 bases between the two ends. CDR1 is LGHDT and CDR2 is YNNKEL in the germline V gene (reference sequence). The CDR3 nucleotides are TGTGCCAGCAGCCAAGCGTGGGGAGTCGGTTCCTACAATGAGCAGTTCTTC. This codes for CASSQAWGVGSYNEQFF.

The rearrangement links TRBV7-8 to TRBJ2-2; D may be TRBD1 (6 bases). Trimming cost V 3 bases and J 4 bases, with 15 bases left between them. The CDR3 sequence is 16 residues long. The germline V gene has CDR1 SGHVS and CDR2 FQNEAQ. The CDR3 here is CASSFREQGPTGELFF. As DNA, the CDR3 is TGTGCCAGCAGCTTTCGTGAACAGGGCCCCACCGGGGAGCTGTTTTTT.

This chain links TRBV30 with TRBJ2-1; unclear D gene. The germline V gene encodes CDR1 GTSNPN and CDR2 SVGIG (reference sequence). The CDR3 runs to 13 residues. V dropped 5 bases and J dropped 8 bases, with 16 bases sitting between them. The CDR3 spells CAWGRDPRHEQFF. CDR3 nucleotides: TGTGCCTGGGGCCGTGACCCGAGGCATGAGCAGTTCTTC.

The V and J genes are TRBV4-2 and TRBJ2-7, with D perhaps matching TRBD2 (7 bases). Germline V gene lookup returns CDR1 LGHNA and CDR2 YNFKEQ. With 4 bases removed from V and 3 bases from J, the gap between germline ends came to 19 bases. The CDR3 length is 16 residues. The CDR3 sequence: CASSRGGRESYYEQYF. For the CDR3, the DNA is TGTGCCAGCAGCCGGGGGGGGCGGGAGTCTTACTACGAGCAGTACTTC.

V usage is TRBV5-6 and J usage is TRBJ2-1, with 11 bases identical to TRBD1. Germline CDR1 is SGHDT and CDR2 is YYEEEE. With 3 bases clipped from V and 0 bases from J, the junction kept 2 bases outside the gene matches. This CDR3 contains 16 residues. The CDR3 DNA reads as TGTGCCAGCAGCTGGGGACAGGGGGGCTCCTACAATGAGCAGTTCTTC. The encoded protein is CASSWGQGGSYNEQFF.

CDR3 DNA sequence: TGTGCCAGCAGCGTAACAGCGGGAGATGAGCAGTTCTTC. This translates into CASSVTAGDEQFF. The genes are TRBV5-6 and TRBJ2-1; 8 nucleotides agree with TRBD2. With 4 bases clipped from V and 8 bases from J, the junction kept 5 bases outside the gene matches. The CDR3 extends over 13 amino acids. Germline lookup yields CDR1 SGHDT and CDR2 YYEEEE.

The V call is TRBV5-1, the J call TRBJ1-2, with D tentatively TRBD1 (5 bases). V lost 0 bases and J lost 1, with 10 bases in between. The CDR3 sequence is 15 residues long. Germline V gene lookup returns CDR1 SGHRS and CDR2 YFSETQ. CDR3 nucleotide sequence: TGCGCCAGCAGCTTGGAAGGGGCCATTAACTATGGCTACACCTTC. It yields the protein CASSLEGAINYGYTF.

The chain has TRBV6-5 and TRBJ1-3; 7 nucleotides align to TRBD1. Germline lookup yields CDR1 MNHEY and CDR2 SVGAGI. The CDR3 is 16 residues long. V trimming: 4 bases; J trimming: 3 bases; junction bases outside the gene matches: 9. The CDR3: CASSSHPTGIGNTIYF. The CDR3 nucleotides are TGTGCCAGCAGTTCCCATCCGACAGGGATTGGAAACACCATATATTTT.

This rearrangement joins TRBV2 to TRBJ1-3; possibly TRBD1 for D (5 bases). This CDR3 has 13 residues. V dropped 7 bases and J dropped 4 bases, with 11 bases sitting between them. The V gene's germline CDR1 is SNHLY and CDR2 FYNNEI. The CDR3 reads CASTQGYGNTIYF. The CDR3 DNA reads as TGTGCCAGCACCCAGGGTTACGGAAACACCATATATTTT.

The CDR3 region is CASSPWQGAEHGYTF. As DNA, the CDR3 is TGTGCCAGCTCACCATGGCAGGGGGCGGAACATGGCTACACCTTC. The chain recombines TRBV18 with TRBJ1-2, with TRBD1 identical over 8 bases. CDR1 and CDR2 (germline): KGHSH, LQKENI. V gave up 2 bases and J gave up 6 bases; unmatched junction bases: 8. The CDR3 has 15 residues. Variable domain in full (rest from reference TRBV18 and TRBJ1-2): NAGVMQNPRHLVRRRGQEARLRCSPMKGHSHVYWYRQLPEEGLKFMVYLQKENIIDESGMPKERFSAEFPKEGPSILRIQQVVRGDSAAYFCASSPWQGAEHGYTFGSGTRLTVV.